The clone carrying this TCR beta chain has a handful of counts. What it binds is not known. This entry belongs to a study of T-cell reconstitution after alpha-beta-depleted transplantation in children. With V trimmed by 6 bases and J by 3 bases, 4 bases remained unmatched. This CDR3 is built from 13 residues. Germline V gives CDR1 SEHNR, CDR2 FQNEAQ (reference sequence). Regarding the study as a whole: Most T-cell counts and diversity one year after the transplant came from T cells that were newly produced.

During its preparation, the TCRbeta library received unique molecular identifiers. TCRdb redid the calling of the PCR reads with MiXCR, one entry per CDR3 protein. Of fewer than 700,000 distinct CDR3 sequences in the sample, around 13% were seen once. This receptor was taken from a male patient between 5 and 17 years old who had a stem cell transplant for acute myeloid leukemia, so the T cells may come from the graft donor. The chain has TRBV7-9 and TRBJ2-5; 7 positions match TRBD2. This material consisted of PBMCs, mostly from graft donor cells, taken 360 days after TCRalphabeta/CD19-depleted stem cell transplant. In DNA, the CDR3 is TGTGCCAGCAGACCCGCGGGGGAAGAGACCCAGTACTTC. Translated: CASRPAGEETQYF.